The 9 T cell receptor beta chains below were found in one sample sequenced in a study of cytomegalovirus exposure and HLA in healthy donors. 60 Vbeta and 13 Jbeta primers were used in PCR. The table came from immunoSEQ multiplex PCR; TCRdb's copy has only in-frame clones and leaves some out. The listing contains 100,000 to 150,000 clones. Input material: PBMCs. These receptors all come from a man in his late teens or twenties in good health and CMV-seronegative.

The V and J genes are TRBV7-2 and TRBJ1-2; 8 bases map to TRBD1. V was pared by 11 bases and J by 6 bases, with 11 bases of the junction left unmatched. The germline CDR1 and CDR2 sequences are SGHTA and FQGNSA. The CDR3 is 13 residues long. The CDR3 DNA is TGTGCCGAGGCTCAGGGGGCTAGGGATGGCTACACCTTC. It encodes CAEAQGARDGYTF.

The chain combines TRBV30 with TRBJ2-3; TRBD2 matches 7 bases. With 3 bases clipped from V and 3 bases from J, the junction kept 3 bases outside the gene matches. Per germline, CDR1 GTSNPN and CDR2 SVGIG (reference sequence). This CDR3 region has 13 residues. The CDR3 DNA sequence: TGTGCCTGGAGGACTAGCTGGACAGATACGCAGTATTTT. It codes for CAWRTSWTDTQYF.

The V and J genes are TRBV29-1 and TRBJ1-5; possible D gene TRBD1, 5 bases. There are 14 residues in the CDR3. Trimming removed 4 bases at V and 6 bases at J, with 16 bases between. Germline V gives CDR1 SQVTM, CDR2 ANQGSEA. The chain's CDR3 is CSVGSGRESQPQHF. CDR3 DNA: TGCAGCGTTGGAAGTGGCAGGGAAAGTCAGCCCCAGCATTTT.

The chain employs TRBV10-3 and TRBJ2-2, with 8 bases fitting TRBD2. Per the germline V gene, CDR1 is ENHRY and CDR2 is SYGVKD. Losses at the gene ends were 6 bases for V and 5 bases for J; bases not matched to a gene: 8. This CDR3 comprises 15 residues. Here the CDR3 reads CAISGGVGNTGELFF. CDR3 coding DNA: TGTGCCATCAGCGGGGGGGTAGGGAATACCGGGGAGCTGTTTTTT.

This chain joins TRBV14 and TRBJ1-2, with D uncertain. This CDR3 has 14 residues. Trimming cost V 0 bases and J 13 bases, with 18 bases left between them. Per the germline V gene, CDR1 is SGHDN and CDR2 is FVKESK. CDR3 DNA sequence: TGTGCCAGCAGCCAAGATTCAGGCGCTCGTAAATCCACCTTC. Amino acid sequence: CASSQDSGARKSTF. Using reference TRBV14 and TRBJ1-2 for the parts outside the CDR3, the full variable domain is EAGVTQFPSHSVIEKGQTVTLRCDPISGHDNLYWYRRVMGKEIKFLLHFVKESKQDESGMPNNRFLAERTGGTYSTLKVQPAELEDSGVYFCASSQDSGARKSTFGSGTRLTVV.

The genes are TRBV7-8 and TRBJ1-2, with TRBD1 matching 7 bases. This CDR3 is built from 13 residues. Germline values: CDR1 SGHVS, CDR2 FQNEAQ. Trimming cost V 4 bases and J 8 bases; bases outside gene matches: 7. This chain's CDR3 is CASSSDRVEGYTF. Written as DNA, the CDR3 is TGTGCCAGCAGCTCCGACAGGGTTGAAGGCTACACCTTC.

The gene calls are TRBV10-3 and TRBJ1-2; D unresolved. CDR3 length equals 13 residues. Between the trimmed V and J ends, which lost 9 bases and 4 bases, there was a span of 15 bases. Per the germline V gene, CDR1 is ENHRY and CDR2 is SYGVKD. In nucleotides, the CDR3 is TGTGCCATTTCCCTCCGCGGAGTCTATGGCTACACCTTC. Its translation is CAISLRGVYGYTF.

This chain uses TRBV27 with TRBJ2-7, with 8 bases fitting TRBD2. The germline CDR1 and CDR2 sequences are MNHEY and SMNVEV (reference sequence). J was trimmed by 4 bases and V by 7 bases; bases with no gene match: 12. The CDR3 is 15 residues long. The CDR3 loop is CASKSMTSEEYEQYF. CDR3 coding DNA: TGTGCCAGCAAAAGTATGACTAGCGAGGAATACGAGCAGTACTTC.

The V call is TRBV9, the J call TRBJ1-6, with TRBD1 matching 11 bases. The junction had 11 bases not matched to a gene; V was cut back by 2 bases and J by 1 base. The CDR3 covers 20 residues. Germline CDR1 SGDLS, CDR2 YYNGEE. CDR3 sequence: CASSVGSSGQGVSYNSPLHF. The DNA of the CDR3 is TGTGCCAGCAGCGTTGGTAGTTCGGGACAGGGGGTTTCCTATAATTCACCCCTCCACTTT. Full variable domain (missing parts from reference TRBV9 and TRBJ1-6): DSGVTQTPKHLITATGQRVTLRCSPRSGDLSVYWYQQSLDQGLQFLIQYYNGEERAKGNILERFSAQQFPDLHSELNLSSLELGDSALYFCASSVGSSGQGVSYNSPLHFGNGTRLTVT.